The TCR beta chain under discussion was sequenced for a study of cytomegalovirus exposure and HLA in healthy donors. This CDR3 is built from 15 residues. Per the germline V gene, CDR1 is MDHEN and CDR2 is SYDVKM. In the case of this clone: At one end the junction does not follow the germline gene, possibly because of a read error.

Both 60 Vbeta primers and 13 Jbeta primers went into the PCR. Clones were sequenced by immunoSEQ multiplex PCR, and TCRdb holds only the in-frame ones, with some missing. The profile shows about 150,000 clones, roughly 68% of them singletons. The receptor's source is a young man in good health and CMV-seropositive. The rearrangement joins TRBV28 to TRBJ2-5, with D possibly matching TRBD2 (6 bases). The sample taken for sequencing was PBMCs. The CDR3 loop is CASSSPGGRQGTQYF. CDR3 coding DNA: TGTGCCAGCAGCTCTCCCGGGGGTCGCCAAGGGACCCAGTACTTC. Filled out from reference TRBV28 and TRBJ2-5, the complete variable domain reads DVKVTQSSRYLVKRTGEKVFLECVQDMDHENMFWYRQDPGLGLRLIYFSYDVKMKEKGDIPEGYSVSREKKERFSLILESASTNQTSMYLCASSSPGGRQGTQYFGPGTRLLVL.